This TCR beta chain was recorded in a study of human T cells and chemical hapten exposure. Study information: Patch tests applied 0.01% DPC to the upper back, read at 6 days.

CDR3 length equals 15 residues. The V gene's germline CDR1 is SGHNT and CDR2 YYREEE (reference sequence). V lost 3 bases, J lost 3 bases, and 15 bases lay in between. Time point given: patch test 1, 2 weeks after DPC sensitization. The treatment here: therapeutic diphenylcyclopropenone sensitization with weekly scalp DPC. The starting material, unfractionated whole blood, was used for total RNA extraction. Individual cDNA molecules received unique molecular identifiers in the library. Original analysis: From about 22,000 to 700,000 TCRs were found per sample, with a median of around 100,000. TCRdb called the RACE reads again in MiXCR, with one record for every CDR3 protein. None of the V and J calls come from the authors' own analysis; TCRdb made them. Counted here are about 34,000 distinct CDR3 sequences, over 5.5% occurring once; the ten biggest clones make up roughly 9%.

The chain links TRBV5-4 to TRBJ1-1, with D possibly matching TRBD1 (5 bases). This TCR was recovered from a woman under 40 with alopecia areata. Some clones in this sample may be carry-over from other donors' samples. The sequencing used whole blood, collected in connection with sensitization to the hapten diphenylcyclopropenone (DPC). The CDR3 region has the DNA TGTGCCAGCAGCTCAGACGGGGGACGGTACACTGAAGCTTTCTTT. Its protein is CASSSDGGRYTEAFF.